The clone carrying this TCR beta chain was picked up many times. The antigen remains unidentified. The data originate from a study of T-cell reconstitution after alpha-beta-depleted transplantation in children. Points from the study as a whole: As was reported, about two months after transplant, alpha-beta T cells came from several hundred expanded graft clones.

A TCRbeta library incorporating unique molecular identifiers was prepared. One entry per CDR3 protein results from TCRdb running MiXCR on the PCR reads. The sample shows 450,000 to 700,000 distinct CDR3 sequences, around 27% of them seen only once. The germline gives CDR1 SGHRS, CDR2 YFSETQ. The CDR3 length is 15 residues. J gave up 3 bases and V 3 bases, and 1 base lay outside the gene matches. The sequence derives from a boy less than two years old with Wiskott-Aldrich syndrome, due to receive a stem cell transplant. The material was PBMCs, obtained before TCRalphabeta/CD19-depleted stem cell transplant. This sequence joins TRBV5-1 and TRBJ2-3, with 13 positions matching TRBD2. The CDR3 coding sequence is TGCGCCAGCAGCTCGGGACTAGCGGGGACAGATACGCAGTATTTT. It translates to CASSSGLAGTDTQYF. The full variable domain, its missing parts supplied by reference TRBV5-1 and TRBJ2-3, is KAGVTQTPRYLIKTRGQQVTLSCSPISGHRSVSWYQQTPGQGLQFLFEYFSETQRNKGNFPGRFSGRQFSNSRSEMNVSTLELGDSALYLCASSSGLAGTDTQYFGPGTRLTVL.